A single T cell receptor beta chain is shown here with its context. This CDR3 has 17 residues. Germline V lookup: CDR1 LNHDA, CDR2 SQIVND (reference sequence). V was pared by 2 bases and J by 3 bases, with 20 bases between. This sample was included in a study of radiotherapy plus CTLA-4 blockade in lung cancer. TCRdb's table, derived via immunoSEQ multiplex PCR, lists solely in-frame clones and lacks some. The data contain about 62,000 clones, roughly three quarters of them seen just once; the ten biggest clones take up 2.5% to 3%. This sample comprised peripheral blood, obtained from a patient treated with radiotherapy plus ipilimumab. The receptor was isolated from a human donor with non-small cell lung cancer who had a complete response to radiotherapy plus ipilimumab. The V call is TRBV19, the J call TRBJ2-7; D is perhaps TRBD2 (6 bases). The CDR3 sequence is CASSITHRVQAGYEQYF. The CDR3 region has the DNA TGTGCCAGTAGTATAACCCATAGGGTCCAAGCGGGCTACGAGCAGTACTTC.